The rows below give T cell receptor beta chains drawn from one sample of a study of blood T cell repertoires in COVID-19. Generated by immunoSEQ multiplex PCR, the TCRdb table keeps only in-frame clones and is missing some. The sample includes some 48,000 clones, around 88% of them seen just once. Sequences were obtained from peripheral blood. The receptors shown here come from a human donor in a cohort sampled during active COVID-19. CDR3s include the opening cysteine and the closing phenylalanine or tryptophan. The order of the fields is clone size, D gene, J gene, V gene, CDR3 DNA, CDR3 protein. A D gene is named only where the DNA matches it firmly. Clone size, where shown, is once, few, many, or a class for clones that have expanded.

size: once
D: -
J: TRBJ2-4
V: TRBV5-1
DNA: TGCGCCAGCAGCCCTGATGCACACGAAAACATTCAGTACTTC
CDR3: CASSPDAHENIQYF

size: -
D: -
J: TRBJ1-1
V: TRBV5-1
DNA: TGCGCCAGCCGAACTCAGGGGAGCACTGAAGCTTTCTTT
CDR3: CASRTQGSTEAFF

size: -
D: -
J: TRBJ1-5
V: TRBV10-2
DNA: TGCGCCAGCAGTGAGTCGCAGGGCCCCCAACATTTT
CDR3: CASSESQGPQHF

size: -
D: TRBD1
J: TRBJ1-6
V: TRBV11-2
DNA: TGTGCCAGCAGCTTCGACAGGGGGAGATCACCCCTCCACTTT
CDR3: CASSFDRGRSPLHF

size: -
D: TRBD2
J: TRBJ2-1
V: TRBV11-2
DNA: TGTGCCAGCAGCTTAGAGACTAGCGTCTTCAATGAGCAGTTCTTC
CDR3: CASSLETSVFNEQFF

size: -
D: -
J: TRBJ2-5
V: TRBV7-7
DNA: TGTGCTAGCAGCACGGTTGGCGGGGAGACCCAGTACTTC
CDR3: CASSTVGGETQYF

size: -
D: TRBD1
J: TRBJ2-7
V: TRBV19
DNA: TGTGCCAGTAGTATGTTATTGGGACAGGGAGGCGAGCAGTACTTC
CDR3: CASSMLLGQGGEQYF

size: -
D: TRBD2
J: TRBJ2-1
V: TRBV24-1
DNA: TGTGCCACCAGTGATCCTGCGGGAAGCGGGGGGTCAACTTACAATGAGCAGTTCTTC
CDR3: CATSDPAGSGGSTYNEQFF

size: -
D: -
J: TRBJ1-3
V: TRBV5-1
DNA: TGCGCCAGCAGCTTGTGGGCAGGGGCGTCTCGTGGAAACACCATATATTTT
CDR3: CASSLWAGASRGNTIYF

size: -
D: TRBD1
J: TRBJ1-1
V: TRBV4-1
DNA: TGCGCCAGCAGCCCCTATATGAACAGGGGGTCTGAAGCTTTCTTT
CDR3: CASSPYMNRGSEAFF

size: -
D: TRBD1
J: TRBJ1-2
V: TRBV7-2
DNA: TGTGCCAGCAGCGAAGGGACAGTTGCCTATGGCTACACCTTC
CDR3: CASSEGTVAYGYTF

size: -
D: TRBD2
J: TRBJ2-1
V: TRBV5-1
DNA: TGCGCCAGCAGCTTGACTAGCGGAACTGAGCAGTTCTTC
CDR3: CASSLTSGTEQFF

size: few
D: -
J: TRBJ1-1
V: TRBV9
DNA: TGTGCCAGCAGCGACTCGACAGGCGTTACCCCTCGGGGCACTGAAGCTTTCTTT
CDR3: CASSDSTGVTPRGTEAFF

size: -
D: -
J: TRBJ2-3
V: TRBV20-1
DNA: TGCAGTGCGGAGCAGATGGATACGCAGTATTTT
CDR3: CSAEQMDTQYF

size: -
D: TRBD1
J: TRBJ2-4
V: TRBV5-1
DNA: TGCGCCAGCAGCTGGGGACAGGGTGAAAACATTCAGTACTTC
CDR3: CASSWGQGENIQYF

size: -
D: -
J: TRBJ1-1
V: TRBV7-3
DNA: TGTGCCAGCAGCCGCCTATCAAAGCAAATGAACACTGAAGCTTTCTTT
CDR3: CASSRLSKQMNTEAFF

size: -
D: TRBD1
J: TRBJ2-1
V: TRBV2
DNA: TGTGCCAGCAGTGAGTGGACAGGGGTCAATGAGCAGTTCTTC
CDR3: CASSEWTGVNEQFF

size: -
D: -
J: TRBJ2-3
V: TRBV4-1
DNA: TGCGCCAGCAGCTATCAGTACACAGATACGCAGTATTTT
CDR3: CASSYQYTDTQYF

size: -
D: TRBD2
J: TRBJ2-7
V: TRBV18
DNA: TGTGCCAGCTCACCAGGCGTGCGGGGGAGCTACGAGCAGTACTTC
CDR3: CASSPGVRGSYEQYF

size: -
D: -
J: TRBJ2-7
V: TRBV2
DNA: TGTGCCAGCAGCGGGGACACGGGGAACTACGAGCAGTACTTC
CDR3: CASSGDTGNYEQYF

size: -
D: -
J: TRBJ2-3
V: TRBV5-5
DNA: TGTGCCAGCAGCCCCTCGCGGTTCCCGGGCACAGATACGCAGTATTTT
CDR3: CASSPSRFPGTDTQYF

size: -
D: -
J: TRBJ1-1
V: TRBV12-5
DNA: TGTGCTAGTGGTTTGGACCGGGGTGAAGCTTTCTTT
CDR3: CASGLDRGEAFF

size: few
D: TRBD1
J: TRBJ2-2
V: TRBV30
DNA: TGTGCCTGGCATGGACAGGGGAGGGTCGCCGGGGAGCTGTTTTTT
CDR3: CAWHGQGRVAGELFF

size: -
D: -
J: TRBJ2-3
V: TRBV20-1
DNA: TGCAGTGCTAGTGGTGCGGGGGCCGGCACAGATACGCAGTATTTT
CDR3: CSASGAGAGTDTQYF

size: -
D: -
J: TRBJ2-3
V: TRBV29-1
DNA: TGCAGCGTTGACGACCCGGGGGGCACAGATACGCAGTATTTT
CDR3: CSVDDPGGTDTQYF

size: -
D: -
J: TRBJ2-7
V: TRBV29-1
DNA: TGCAGCGTTATGAGGAGCTCCTACGAGCAGTACTTC
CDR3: CSVMRSSYEQYF

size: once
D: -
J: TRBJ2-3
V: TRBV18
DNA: TGTGCCAGCTCACCGCCGGGACTTTTCATGACCACAGATACGCAGTATTTT
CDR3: CASSPPGLFMTTDTQYF

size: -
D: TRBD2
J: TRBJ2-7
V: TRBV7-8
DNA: TGTGCCAGCAGCAGCGGGGGGGCCACCTACGAGCAGTACTTC
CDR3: CASSSGGATYEQYF

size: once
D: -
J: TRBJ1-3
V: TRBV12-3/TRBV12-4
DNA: TGTGCCAGCAGTTTACTGGGAAACACCATATATTTT
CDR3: CASSLLGNTIYF

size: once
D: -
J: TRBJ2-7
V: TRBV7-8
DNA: TGTGCCAGCAGCTTAGGGGTGCGAGGGATAGCCTACGAGCAGTACTTC
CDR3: CASSLGVRGIAYEQYF

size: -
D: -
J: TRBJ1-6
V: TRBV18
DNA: TGTGCCAGCTCATCGGACAGCACAAATTCACCCCTCCACTTT
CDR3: CASSSDSTNSPLHF

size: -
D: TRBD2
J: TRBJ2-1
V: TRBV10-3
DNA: TGTGCCATCAGGGCAGCGGGGGACTTTAGTGAGCAGTTCTTC
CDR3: CAIRAAGDFSEQFF

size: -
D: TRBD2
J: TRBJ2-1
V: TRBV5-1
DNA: TGCGCCAGCAAAGCGGGACTCTCCTGGGGGAATGAGCAGTTCTTC
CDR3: CASKAGLSWGNEQFF

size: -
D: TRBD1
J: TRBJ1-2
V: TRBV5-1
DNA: TGCGCCAGCAGCTTGGATTTCCGGGACAGGTATGGCTACACCTTC
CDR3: CASSLDFRDRYGYTF

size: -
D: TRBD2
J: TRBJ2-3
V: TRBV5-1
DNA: TGCGCCAGCAGCTACGGACTAGCGACAGATACGCAGTATTTT
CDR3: CASSYGLATDTQYF

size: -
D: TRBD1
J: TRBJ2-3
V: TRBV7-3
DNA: TGTGCCAGCAGTCCCGACAGGGTGGTTGCAGATACGCAGTATTTT
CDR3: CASSPDRVVADTQYF

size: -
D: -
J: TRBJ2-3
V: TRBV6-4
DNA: TGTGCCAGCAGCTCCGGGACTAGCACAGATACGCAGTATTTT
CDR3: CASSSGTSTDTQYF

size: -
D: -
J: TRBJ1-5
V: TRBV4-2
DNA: TGTGCCAGCAGCCAAGAGATAGGGGATCAGCCCCAGCATTTT
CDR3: CASSQEIGDQPQHF

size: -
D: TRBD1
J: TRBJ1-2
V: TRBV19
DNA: TGTGCCAGTAGTATGGGTCCGGGACAGACCTATGGCTACACCTTC
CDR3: CASSMGPGQTYGYTF

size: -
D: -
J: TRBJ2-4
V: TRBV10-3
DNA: TGTGCCACCGCTCGGACAGAAAACAAAAACATTCAGTACTTC
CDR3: CATARTENKNIQYF

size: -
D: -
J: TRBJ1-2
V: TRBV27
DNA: TGTGCCAGCAGTTTATCGCGCTCAGAGGGCCGTGAAGGCTACACCTTC
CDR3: CASSLSRSEGREGYTF

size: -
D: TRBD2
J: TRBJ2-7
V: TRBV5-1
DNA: TGCGCCAGCAGCGAAACTAGCGGGCCCTACGAGCAGTACTTC
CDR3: CASSETSGPYEQYF

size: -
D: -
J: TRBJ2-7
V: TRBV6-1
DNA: TGTGCCAGCAGTGAAACGGTCCACGAGCAGTACTTC
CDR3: CASSETVHEQYF

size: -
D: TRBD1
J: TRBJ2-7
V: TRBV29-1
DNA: TGCAGCGTTTTGGGACAGGGGTCGTACGAGCAGTACTTC
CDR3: CSVLGQGSYEQYF

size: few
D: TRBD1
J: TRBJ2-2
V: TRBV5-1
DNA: TGCGCCAGCAGCTTGACAGGGGTTGGAGCCGGGGAGCTGTTTTTT
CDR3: CASSLTGVGAGELFF

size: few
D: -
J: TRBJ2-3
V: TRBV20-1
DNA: TGCAGTGCTAGTCGGGATGTGTCGGGCACCAGAGATACGCAGTATTTT
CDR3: CSASRDVSGTRDTQYF

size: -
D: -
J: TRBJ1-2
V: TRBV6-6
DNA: TGTGCCAGCAGTACGACCCGGGGGGAGCGCGGCTACACCTTC
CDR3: CASSTTRGERGYTF

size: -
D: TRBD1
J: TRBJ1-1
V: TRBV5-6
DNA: TGTGCCAGCAGCAGATCGGACAGGGTGACTGAAGCTTTCTTT
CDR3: CASSRSDRVTEAFF

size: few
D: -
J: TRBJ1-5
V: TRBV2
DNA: TGTGCCAGCATGATGGGGGGGACCGTTAGCAATCAGCCCCAGCATTTT
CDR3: CASMMGGTVSNQPQHF

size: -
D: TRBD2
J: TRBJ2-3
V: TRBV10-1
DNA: TGCGCCAGCGGGCGGGGGGCAGGCGATACGCAGTATTTT
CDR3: CASGRGAGDTQYF

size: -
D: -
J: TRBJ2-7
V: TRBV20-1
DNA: TGCAGTGCTAGCTTCTACGAGCAGTACTTC
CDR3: CSASFYEQYF